This passage covers 30 T cell receptor beta chains from one sample sequenced in a study of regulatory T cells in long-lasting Graves disease. Construction of the TCR beta libraries employed iRepertoire HTBI primers in conjunction with Arm-PCR of CDR3 regions. TCRdb recomputed calls from the multiplex PCR reads with MiXCR, one row per CDR3 protein. The sample carries 400,000 to 650,000 distinct CDR3 sequences, approximately 16% recorded once. Regarding time point: newly diagnosed GD, antithyroid drugs for less than 3 months. RNA extracted from PBMCs served as the sequencing template. These data also featured in a second study, about T cells in Graves' hyperthyroidism and ophthalmopathy.

The specimen was peripheral blood mononuclear cells (PBMCs), collected at new diagnosis, from a patient treated with antithyroid drugs. These receptors all stem from a woman aged 40 to 65 with Graves disease.

This clonotype was seen many times. The CDR3 DNA is TGCGCCAGCAGCTTGGCCGCAGGGTCGGCATCCGAGCAGTACTTC. Protein: CASSLAAGSASEQYF. The rearrangement joins TRBV5-1 to TRBJ2-7; D is possibly TRBD1 (5 bases). CDR1 is SGHRS and CDR2 is YFSETQ in the germline V gene. With 0 bases removed from V and 6 bases from J, the gap between germline ends came to 16 bases. The CDR3 is 15 amino acids.

This clonotype was recorded a few times. This chain joins TRBV29-1 and TRBJ1-2; D may be TRBD1 (6 bases). This CDR3 has 12 residues. Per the germline V gene, CDR1 is SQVTM and CDR2 is ANQGSEA. Between the trimmed V and J ends, which lost 6 bases and 5 bases, there was a span of 13 bases. The CDR3 DNA is TGCAGCGTAAGGGGGGGGTTGTATGGCTACACCTTC. Translation gives CSVRGGLYGYTF. The variable domain in full, with the rest retrieved from reference TRBV29-1 and TRBJ1-2, is SAVISQKPSRDICQRGTSLTIQCQVDSQVTMMFWYRQQPGQSLTLIATANQGSEATYESGFVIDKFPISRPNLTFSTLTVSNMSPEDSSIYLCSVRGGLYGYTFGSGTRLTVV.

This clonotype was counted ten times or more. This chain joins TRBV20-1 and TRBJ2-7; 8 positions agree with TRBD1. This CDR3 is 14 amino acids long. Per germline, CDR1 DFQATT and CDR2 SNEGSKA (reference sequence). V lost 6 bases, J lost 0 bases, and 7 bases stayed unmatched. The CDR3 sequence is CSALDRGHSYEQYF. Here the CDR3 DNA reads TGCAGTGCCCTTGACAGGGGCCACTCCTACGAGCAGTACTTC.

The rearrangement links TRBV6-5 to TRBJ2-1, with 7 nucleotides matching TRBD1. With 4 bases clipped from V and 7 bases from J, the junction kept 10 bases outside the gene matches. Germline values: CDR1 MNHEY, CDR2 SVGAGI. This CDR3 region has 15 residues. The CDR3 region has the DNA TGTGCCAGCAGTTTTAGACAGGGACCCAGGAATGAGCAGTTCTTC. Protein product: CASSFRQGPRNEQFF.

This clonotype was seen only a few times. V is TRBV19 and J is TRBJ1-5; TRBD1 is a possible D gene (6 bases). Germline lookup yields CDR1 LNHDA and CDR2 SQIVND (reference sequence). This CDR3 has 13 amino acids. The germline V and J ends were trimmed by 4 bases and 7 bases, with 11 bases remaining between them. CDR3 sequence: CASSNPGVQPQHF. Written as DNA, the CDR3 is TGTGCCAGTAGTAATCCAGGGGTGCAGCCCCAGCATTTT.

This clonotype was counted ten times or more. The J gene is TRBJ1-2, the V gene TRBV9, with 10 bases lining up with TRBD1. Germline V lookup: CDR1 SGDLS, CDR2 YYNGEE. The CDR3 has 13 amino acids. J was trimmed by 8 bases and V by 0 bases; bases with no gene match: 1. CDR3 sequence: CASSVGDRGGYTF. Written as DNA, the CDR3 is TGTGCCAGCAGCGTAGGGGACAGGGGAGGCTACACCTTC.

The chain uses TRBV24-1 and TRBJ2-1; D may be TRBD2 (7 bases). V was pared by 7 bases and J by 2 bases, with 11 bases between. The CDR3 sequence is 14 residues long. CDR1 and CDR2 (germline): KGHDR, SFDVKD. CDR3: CATSGGGAYNEQFF. CDR3 in DNA: TGTGCCACCAGCGGAGGGGGGGCCTACAATGAGCAGTTCTTC.

In its sample, this clonotype was seen many times. The rearrangement joins TRBV20-1 to TRBJ1-5; D is perhaps TRBD1 (5 bases). V lost 3 bases and J lost 7, with 22 bases in between. This CDR3 comprises 16 residues. Germline V gene sequence: CDR1 DFQATT, CDR2 SNEGSKA (reference sequence). The CDR3 loop reads CSARGGGSSDRQPQHF. CDR3 in DNA: TGCAGTGCTAGGGGGGGTGGGTCAAGCGATAGGCAGCCCCAGCATTTT.

This clonotype has only a few counts. The chain combines TRBV5-1 with TRBJ2-5; D is undetermined. This CDR3 has 15 residues. V was shortened by 2 bases and J by 5 bases, with 16 bases between the two germline ends. CDR1 is SGHRS, CDR2 YFSETQ, per germline. The CDR3 reads CASSLFSQTQETQYF. Written as DNA, the CDR3 is TGCGCCAGCAGCTTATTTTCCCAGACACAGGAGACCCAGTACTTC.

This clonotype was counted ten times or more. At one end the junction does not follow the germline gene, possibly because of a read error. The V call is TRBV5-1, the J call TRBJ2-3; D ambiguous. The CDR3 covers 14 residues. Looked up from germline, CDR1 is SGHRS and CDR2 is YFSETQ. CDR3 amino acids: CASSSTSGADTQYF. In DNA form, the CDR3 reads TGTGCCAGCAGCTCGACAAGTGGTGCAGATACGCAGTATTTT.

This clonotype appeared many times. CDR3 residues: CASSPRTGFEGGGEAFF. CDR3 DNA sequence: TGCGCCAGCAGCCCCCGGACAGGGTTTGAGGGAGGCGGTGAAGCTTTCTTT. The chain joins TRBV5-1 to TRBJ1-1; TRBD1 aligns across 8 bases. The CDR3 length is 17 residues. V was clipped by 4 bases and J by 7 bases; unmatched bases: 18. Per the germline V gene, CDR1 is SGHRS and CDR2 is YFSETQ.

This clonotype came up many times. CDR3 sequence: CASSLVTTGPYEQYF. The CDR3 DNA sequence: TGTGCCAGCAGCTTAGTCACCACAGGCCCCTACGAGCAGTACTTC. The V call is TRBV11-2, the J call TRBJ2-7; D is possibly TRBD1 (5 bases). The CDR3 totals 15 residues. Germline lookup yields CDR1 SGHAT and CDR2 FQNNGV. Trimming left V 1 base short and J 2 bases short, with 12 bases between.

This clonotype was detected many times. V is TRBV20-1 and J is TRBJ1-1; D perhaps matches TRBD1 (6 bases). V was cut by 3 bases and J by 9 bases, with 11 bases left in between. The CDR3 spans 11 residues. Germline V gene lookup returns CDR1 DFQATT and CDR2 SNEGSKA (reference sequence). In nucleotides, the CDR3 is TGCAGTGCTAGGGAGGACAGTAAAGCTTTCTTT. This sequence encodes CSAREDSKAFF.

This clonotype has a handful of counts. The V call is TRBV7-9, the J call TRBJ2-3; 8 bases are shared with TRBD1. Looked up from germline, CDR1 is SEHNR and CDR2 is FQNEAQ (reference sequence). With 4 bases clipped from V and 4 bases from J, the junction kept 7 bases outside the gene matches. This CDR3 spans 15 amino acids. CDR3 sequence: CASSSPDREPDTQYF. CDR3 DNA sequence: TGTGCCAGCAGCTCTCCGGACAGGGAGCCAGATACGCAGTATTTT.

This clonotype was recorded at least ten times. The chain has TRBV12-3 or TRBV12-4 and TRBJ2-1, with TRBD2 matching 11 bases. The CDR3 runs to 15 residues. With V trimmed by 4 bases and J by 4 bases, 3 bases remained unmatched. In DNA form, the CDR3 reads TGTGCCAGCAGTTCCGGGACTAGCGGTTACAATGAGCAGTTCTTC. Amino acids: CASSSGTSGYNEQFF.

This clonotype was found a few times. The rearrangement joins TRBV7-2 to TRBJ2-3; D unresolved. The germline V and J ends were trimmed by 6 bases and 5 bases, with 15 bases remaining between them. Germline CDR1 and CDR2: SGHTA and FQGNSA. The CDR3 runs 14 residues. The CDR3: CASSPGLFVDTQYF. DNA of the CDR3: TGTGCCAGCAGTCCTGGCCTCTTCGTAGATACGCAGTATTTT.

This clonotype was counted ten times or more. The chain combines TRBV2 with TRBJ1-3; TRBD1 might be the D (6 bases). V gave up 1 base and J gave up 2 bases, with 6 bases separating them. CDR1 SNHLY and CDR2 FYNNEI come from the germline V gene. This CDR3 region has 14 residues. CDR3 nucleotides: TGTGCCAGCAGTGAAGACAGGGCTGGAAACACCATATATTTT. Encoded protein: CASSEDRAGNTIYF. The whole variable domain, remainder taken from reference TRBV2 and TRBJ1-3, is EPEVTQTPSHQVTQMGQEVILRCVPISNHLYFYWYRQILGQKVEFLVSFYNNEISEKSEIFDDQFSVERPDGSNFTLKIRSTKLEDSAMYFCASSEDRAGNTIYFGEGSWLTVV.

In its sample, this clonotype was seen many times. This chain links TRBV20-1 with TRBJ2-7; D ambiguous. This CDR3 is built from 13 residues. Trimming took 0 bases from V and 3 from J, leaving 9 bases between them. The germline gives CDR1 DFQATT, CDR2 SNEGSKA (reference sequence). CDR3 sequence reads: CSAREGTDYEQYF. For the CDR3, the DNA is TGCAGTGCTAGAGAAGGCACAGACTACGAGCAGTACTTC.

The chain couples TRBV7-3 to TRBJ2-4; D gene unclear. Trimming pared 10 bases from V and 2 bases from J, leaving 18 bases between. Germline V gives CDR1 SGHTA, CDR2 FQGTGA. The CDR3 totals 15 residues. This chain's CDR3 is CATPRLKRTKNIQYF. Written as DNA, the CDR3 is TGTGCCACCCCAAGACTGAAGAGAACCAAAAACATTCAGTACTTC.

V usage is TRBV5-1 and J usage is TRBJ1-6; 7 bases agree with TRBD1. V trimming: 4 bases; J trimming: 8 bases; junction bases outside the gene matches: 6. This CDR3 has 14 amino acids. Germline V gives CDR1 SGHRS, CDR2 YFSETQ. The CDR3 here is CASSLGDRDSPLHF. CDR3 DNA sequence: TGCGCCAGCAGCCTCGGAGACAGGGATTCACCCCTCCACTTT.

A word on this clonotype: This may arise from a read error, as a much more abundant clone is one base away. The V and J genes are TRBV29-1 and TRBJ1-1, with 10 bases aligning to TRBD1. V dropped 6 bases and J dropped 6; count of bases not matched to a gene: 10. Germline V lookup: CDR1 SQVTM, CDR2 ANQGSEA. This CDR3 has 14 amino acids. The CDR3 sequence: CSVGETGGKAEAFF. CDR3 sequence (DNA): TGCAGCGTCGGCGAGACAGGGGGCAAGGCTGAAGCTTTCTTT.

This clonotype occurred many times. This chain's CDR3 is CASSLVLETQYF. In DNA form, the CDR3 reads TGTGCCAGCAGCTTAGTTTTGGAGACCCAGTACTTC. The chain carries TRBV11-2 and TRBJ2-5; D unclear. This CDR3 spans 12 amino acids. V gave up 1 base and J gave up 5 bases, with 5 bases separating them. Per the germline V gene, CDR1 is SGHAT and CDR2 is FQNNGV. Drawing the rest from reference TRBV11-2 and TRBJ2-5, the complete variable domain is EAGVAQSPRYKIIEKRQSVAFWCNPISGHATLYWYQQILGQGPKLLIQFQNNGVVDDSQLPKDRFSAERLKGVDSTLKIQPAKLEDSAVYLCASSLVLETQYFGPGTRLLVL.

V usage is TRBV3-1 and J usage is TRBJ2-1; a weak D match, TRBD2 (6 bases). The CDR3 length is 18 residues. Germline V gene sequence: CDR1 LGHDT, CDR2 YNNKEL (reference sequence). V dropped 2 bases and J dropped 8 bases, with 25 bases sitting between them. CDR3 in amino acids: CASSQRRGSTGVGHEQFF. The CDR3 coding sequence is TGTGCCAGCAGCCAACGAAGAGGTAGCACGGGGGTGGGACATGAGCAGTTCTTC.

Of note for this clonotype: At one end the junction does not follow the germline gene, possibly because of a read error. The rearrangement joins TRBV7-2 to TRBJ2-7; 7 nucleotides agree with TRBD2. The germline gives CDR1 SGHTA, CDR2 FQGNSA. The CDR3 extends over 15 amino acids. The CDR3 DNA follows: TGTGCCAGCAGCTTCCTAGCGGAGGTCACCTACGAGCGGTACTTC. It translates to CASSFLAEVTYERYF.

The sample holds many counts of this clonotype. J is TRBJ1-2 and V is TRBV7-9; D possibly corresponds to TRBD1 (6 bases). Deletions cut 1 base from V and 7 bases from J, with 10 bases between. The germline V gene has CDR1 SEHNR and CDR2 FQNEAQ (reference sequence). This CDR3 has 13 residues. In DNA, the CDR3 is TGTGCCAGCAGCTTAGACAGGGTGACTGGCTACACCTTC. This translates into CASSLDRVTGYTF.

The V and J genes are TRBV5-5 and TRBJ2-1; D gene unclear. CDR1 is SGHKS and CDR2 is YYEKEE in the germline V gene (reference sequence). There are 15 residues in the CDR3. Trimming cost V 2 bases and J 0 bases, with 9 bases left between them. The CDR3 coding sequence is TGTGCCAGCAGCTTTGGGCAGCTCTCCTACAATGAGCAGTTCTTC. As protein: CASSFGQLSYNEQFF.

This clonotype was recorded a few times. V gene TRBV6-1 combines with J gene TRBJ2-1; D could derive from TRBD1 or TRBD2 (6 bases each). The germline V and J ends were trimmed by 10 bases and 4 bases, with 17 bases remaining between them. This CDR3 comprises 14 residues. The germline V gene has CDR1 MNHNS and CDR2 SASEGT. The DNA of the CDR3 is TGTGCCATATCTAAAGGGGGAGGATACAATGAGCAGTTCTTC. This gives the protein CAISKGGGYNEQFF.

This chain joins TRBV20-1 and TRBJ2-1; TRBD2 matches at 10 bases. V lost 4 bases, J lost 4 bases, and 4 bases stayed unmatched. The germline gives CDR1 DFQATT, CDR2 SNEGSKA (reference sequence). CDR3 length equals 14 residues. CDR3 nucleotide sequence: TGCAGTGCTATAACTAGCGGGACTTACAATGAGCAGTTCTTC. This sequence encodes CSAITSGTYNEQFF.

The V and J genes are TRBV6-5 and TRBJ1-6, with 11 bases lining up with TRBD1. Germline V gives CDR1 MNHEY, CDR2 SVGAGI. Germline trimming cut 0 bases from V and 6 bases from J; bases unmatched to any gene: 1. The CDR3 contains 16 residues. CDR3 loop: CASSYSGTGGNSPLHF. The CDR3 bases are TGTGCCAGCAGTTACTCGGGGACAGGGGGTAATTCACCCCTCCACTTT.

This clonotype was observed many times. CDR3 DNA: TGTGCCAGCAGCCCTTATAGCGGGGGGAACCAAGAGACCCAGTACTTC. Translated, it gives CASSPYSGGNQETQYF. The rearrangement links TRBV3-1 to TRBJ2-5; 10 positions agree with TRBD2. The germline V gene has CDR1 LGHDT and CDR2 YNNKEL (reference sequence). CDR3 length equals 16 residues. V gave up 4 bases and J gave up 0 bases; unmatched junction bases: 5.